This T cell receptor (beta chain) was sequenced during a study of Graves' ophthalmopathy and Graves' hyperthyroidism. The study amplified TCR beta CDR3 regions using RNA transcripts. Second-round multiplex PCR came after a first-round RT-PCR that employed HTBI primers. TCRdb re-analysed the multiplex PCR reads in MiXCR, keeping a single row per CDR3 protein. The sample lists around 670,000 distinct CDR3 sequences; about 44% were seen once. This clonotype turned up a few times. Diagnosis was based on clinical symptoms, serum thyroxine, TRAb, thyroid ultrasound and orbital computed tomography. From fresh peripheral blood, 10 ml in volume, the PBMCs were obtained. Germline CDR1 reads DFQATT; CDR2 reads SNEGSKA (reference sequence). The V end lost 5 bases, the J end lost 7 bases, and 20 bases lay between the germline ends. The CDR3 contains 14 residues.

This sequence joins TRBV20-1 and TRBJ1-1; tentative D call: TRBD1 (6 bases). Material: peripheral blood. The sequence was obtained from an adult man with Graves' ophthalmopathy. The CDR3 region is CSAGTTGGVDEAFF. Here the CDR3 DNA reads TGCAGTGCTGGAACGACCGGGGGCGTCGATGAAGCTTTCTTT.